These 4 T cell receptor beta chains share one sample of origin, sequenced in a study of regulatory T cells in long-lasting Graves disease (dated by TCRdb to the early 2020s). The sample's time point, from its label and the paper: persistent/refractory GD, antithyroid drugs over 5 years with positive TRAb. RNA was extracted from PBMCs in TRIzol for both TCR sequencing and RNA sequencing. The method was multiplex PCR. Sequencing was performed on an Illumina HiSeq 4000. iRepertoire HTBI primers and Arm-PCR amplification of CDR3 regions were used to construct TCR beta libraries. The public reads were reanalyzed by TCRdb: fastp trimming at Q25, MiXCR alignment, in-frame beta chains only. Identical CDR3 proteins give one entry, which carries the most common genes and DNA. For this sample the table gives roughly 500,000 distinct CDR3 sequences, of which around 21% were detected only once. The biggest ten clones account for 7.8% of the sample.

This specimen was peripheral blood mononuclear cells (PBMCs), taken when the disease was refractory, from a patient treated with antithyroid drugs. These receptors were collected from a female donor with Graves disease.

The genes are TRBV27 and TRBJ1-5; D gene unclear. V gave up 0 bases and J gave up 9 bases, with 15 bases separating them. The germline CDR1 and CDR2 sequences are MNHEY and SMNVEV (reference sequence). CDR3 length: 15 residues. The CDR3 here is CASSLSRAHGGPQHF. The CDR3 region has the DNA TGTGCCAGCAGTTTATCGAGGGCGCACGGAGGGCCCCAGCATTTT.

This clonotype was seen many times. The rearrangement links TRBV11-2 to TRBJ2-7; 11 positions agree with TRBD2. Germline CDR1 SGHAT, CDR2 FQNNGV. The CDR3 runs 16 residues. Germline trimming cut 5 bases from V and 1 base from J; bases unmatched to any gene: 7. CDR3 residues: CASSTIAGGSSYEQYF. CDR3 DNA: TGTGCCAGCAGCACCATAGCGGGAGGGAGTTCCTACGAGCAGTACTTC.

This clonotype occurred a few times. Here the CDR3 reads CSAGEGTMYPYEQYF. The CDR3 region has the DNA TGCAGCGCTGGGGAAGGGACCATGTACCCCTACGAGCAGTACTTC. The chain is built from TRBV29-1 and TRBJ2-7; D tentatively fits TRBD1 or TRBD2 (5 bases each). Germline values: CDR1 SQVTM, CDR2 ANQGSEA. Trimming left V 7 bases short and J 2 bases short, with 21 bases between. This CDR3 has 15 residues.

This clonotype has more than one count but fewer than ten. V usage is TRBV11-1 and J usage is TRBJ2-2, with D uncertain. CDR3 size: 17 residues. V shed 5 bases and J shed 6 bases, with 22 bases lying between them. The germline gives CDR1 SGHAT, CDR2 FQDESV (reference sequence). The CDR3 region has the DNA TGTGCCAGCAGCCTAGGACCGCCTGTACTGATTTCCGGGGAGCTGTTTTTT. Translation gives CASSLGPPVLISGELFF. The full variable domain, completed using reference TRBV11-1 and TRBJ2-2, is EAEVAQSPRYKITEKSQAVAFWCDPISGHATLYWYRQILGQGPELLVQFQDESVVDDSQLPKDRFSAERLKGVDSTLKIQPAELGDSAMYLCASSLGPPVLISGELFFGEGSRLTVL.